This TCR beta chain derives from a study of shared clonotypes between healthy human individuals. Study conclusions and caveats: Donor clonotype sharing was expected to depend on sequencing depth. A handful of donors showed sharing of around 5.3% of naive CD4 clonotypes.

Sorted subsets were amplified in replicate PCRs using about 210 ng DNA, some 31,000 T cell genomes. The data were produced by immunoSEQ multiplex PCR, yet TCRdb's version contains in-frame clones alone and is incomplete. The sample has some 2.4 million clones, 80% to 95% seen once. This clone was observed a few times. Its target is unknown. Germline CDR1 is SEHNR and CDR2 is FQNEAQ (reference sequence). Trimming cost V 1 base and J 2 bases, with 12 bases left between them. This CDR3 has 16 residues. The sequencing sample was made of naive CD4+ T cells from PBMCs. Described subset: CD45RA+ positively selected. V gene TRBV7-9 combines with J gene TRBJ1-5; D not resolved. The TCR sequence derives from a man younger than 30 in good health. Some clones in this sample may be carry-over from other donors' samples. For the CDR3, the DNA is TGTGCCAGCAGCTTAGACATCAACACGGGCAATCAGCCCCAGCATTTT. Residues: CASSLDINTGNQPQHF.